This paragraph covers one T cell receptor (beta chain) sequence. The data belong to a study of control samples from healthy donors and cancer patients. Only in-frame clones appear in the TCRdb table, and some are missing; sequencing was by immunoSEQ multiplex PCR. The sample consists of some 150,000 clones, 75% to 95% of them appearing once. Trimming cost V 5 bases and J 2 bases; bases outside gene matches: 9. CDR1 LGHNT and CDR2 FRNRAP come from the germline V gene. The CDR3 has 17 residues. Sequenced material: blood. The chain uses TRBV12-5 and TRBJ2-2, with 9 bases that match TRBD2. This clonotype originated in a man aged 25 to 40 in good health. CDR3 sequence (DNA): TGTGCTAGTGGTAACACCTTAGCGGGGGCCAACACCGGGGAGCTGTTTTTT. It yields the protein CASGNTLAGANTGELFF.